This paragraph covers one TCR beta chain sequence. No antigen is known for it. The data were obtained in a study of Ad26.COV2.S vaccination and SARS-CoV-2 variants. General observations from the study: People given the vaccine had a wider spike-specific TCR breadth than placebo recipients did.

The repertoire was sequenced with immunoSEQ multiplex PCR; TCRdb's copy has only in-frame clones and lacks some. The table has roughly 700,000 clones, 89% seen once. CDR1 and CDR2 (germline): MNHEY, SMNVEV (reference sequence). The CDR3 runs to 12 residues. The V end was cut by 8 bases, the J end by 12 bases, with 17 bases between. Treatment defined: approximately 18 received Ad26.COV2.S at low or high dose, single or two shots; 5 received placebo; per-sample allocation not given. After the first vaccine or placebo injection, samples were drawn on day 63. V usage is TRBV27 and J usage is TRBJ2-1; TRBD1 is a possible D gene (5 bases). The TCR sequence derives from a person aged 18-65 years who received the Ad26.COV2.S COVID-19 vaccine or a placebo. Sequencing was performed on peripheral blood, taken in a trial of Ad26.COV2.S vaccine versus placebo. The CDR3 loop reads CASAPSGIVQFF. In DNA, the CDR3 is TGTGCCAGCGCCCCTTCAGGGATCGTGCAGTTCTTC.